This TCR beta chain is from a study of low-dose radiotherapy and immunotherapy resistance in tumors. Ten or more counts support this clonotype. First-strand cDNA relied on TRAV- and TRBV-specific primers spanning alpha and beta chains. TCRs were amplified for roughly 20 PCR cycles with a constant-region primer and V-primer adapter. One entry per CDR3 protein, called by TCRdb with MiXCR from the reads. The sample records 70,000 to 90,000 distinct CDR3 sequences, 15% to 20% being singletons. Described time point: before trial treatment. Treatment of the donors consisted of nivolumab and ipilimumab (plus aspirin, low-dose cyclophosphamide and low-dose radiotherapy). With V trimmed by 0 bases and J by 4 bases, 2 bases remained unmatched. CDR1 is LNHDA, CDR2 SQIVND, per germline (reference sequence). This CDR3 has 16 amino acids.

The chain joins TRBV19 to TRBJ2-1; 11 bases are shared with TRBD2. This TCR derives from a male donor with prostate cancer. The sequenced sample was PBMCs, obtained before treatment. The CDR3, as DNA: TGTGCCAGTAGTATAGAGGGACTAGCGGATTACAATGAGCAGTTCTTC. It is translated as CASSIEGLADYNEQFF.